This T cell receptor (beta chain) was sequenced in a study of blood T cell repertoires in COVID-19. The wider study: From T cells, B-cell-depleted T cells, or PBMCs came the material, which was cDNA or gDNA.

The CDR3 loop spans 14 amino acids. Germline CDR1 PRHDT, CDR2 FYEKMQ (reference sequence). Trimming cost V 7 bases and J 4 bases; bases outside gene matches: 8. The data were produced by immunoSEQ multiplex PCR, yet TCRdb's version contains in-frame clones alone and is incomplete. The sample lists 200,000 to 250,000 clones, 80% to 90% occurring once. Ages ranged from about 18 to 89 years, with residence in 24 US areas. The chain carries TRBV13 and TRBJ1-1; 8 bases match TRBD1. The clonotype was recovered from a woman between 45 and 65 years old in a cohort exposed to, infected with or recovered from COVID-19 (not recorded which). Source material: PBMCs or T cells enriched from blood (not recorded which). The CDR3 protein is CASTTQGAGTEAFF. The DNA for the CDR3 is TGTGCCAGCACTACTCAGGGGGCCGGCACTGAAGCTTTCTTT.